This T cell receptor (beta chain) was observed in a study of regulatory T cells in long-lasting Graves disease. The ends were cut back, 4 bases at V and 5 bases at J, with 11 bases in the middle. The CDR3 extends over 12 amino acids. Germline V gene lookup returns CDR1 GTSNPN and CDR2 SVGIG (reference sequence). With iRepertoire HTBI primers and Arm-PCR of CDR3 regions, TCR beta libraries were built. TCRdb independently ran MiXCR on the multiplex PCR reads; one entry per CDR3 protein. The sample yields 300,000 to 500,000 distinct CDR3 sequences, around 20% seen once. Overall study results and limits: Persistent disease samples used TRBV28, TRBJ1-2 and TRBJ2-5 preferentially.

Time point here: persistent/refractory GD, antithyroid drugs over 5 years with positive TRAb. PBMCs were the source of the RNA used for TCR sequencing. Turning to this clonotype: Its antigen is unknown.

V and J are TRBV30 and TRBJ2-5; D gene unclear. The TCR comes from a female donor with Graves disease. Here the sequenced sample was peripheral blood mononuclear cells (PBMCs), taken when the disease was refractory, from a patient treated with antithyroid drugs. CDR3 sequence: CAWKGLWETQYF. The CDR3 DNA sequence: TGTGCCTGGAAAGGGTTGTGGGAGACCCAGTACTTC.